What follows describes a single T cell receptor (beta chain). These data are taken from a study of radiation and T cells in renal cell carcinoma. The table came from immunoSEQ multiplex PCR; TCRdb's copy has only in-frame clones and leaves some out. The sample carries 120,000 or so clones, 65% to 85% recorded once. Time point in this sample: blood 2 weeks post-SBRT. Treatment given: 15 Gy SBRT to primary tumor, nephrectomy 4 weeks later. Trimming cost V 2 bases and J 2 bases; bases outside gene matches: 6. The CDR3 loop spans 15 amino acids. CDR1 KGHSH and CDR2 LQKENI come from the germline V gene. The starting material was blood, obtained from a patient whose treatment included radiotherapy and nephrectomy. The receptor was isolated from a man aged 50 or older with renal cell carcinoma. The V and J genes are TRBV18 and TRBJ2-7; TRBD1 aligns across 7 bases. The CDR3 DNA reads TGTGCCAGCTCACCATCCCGGGACAGTACCTACGAGCAGTACTTC. Amino acid sequence: CASSPSRDSTYEQYF.